Shown below are 8 T cell receptor beta chains from a single sample sequenced in a study of T cells in Graves' hyperthyroidism and ophthalmopathy. TCR beta CDR3 region amplification was performed from RNA transcripts. Initially, a first-round RT-PCR of the TCR CDR3 employed the HTBI primer set. TCRdb re-called the multiplex PCR reads through MiXCR, storing one row per CDR3 protein. This table holds 400,000 to 500,000 distinct CDR3 sequences, roughly an eighth found once. The sequenced material came from blood. Receptor source: a woman between 18 and 29 years old with Graves' hyperthyroidism.

In this sample, this clonotype turned up a few times. The chain carries TRBV11-1 and TRBJ1-2, with 11 positions matching TRBD1. Trimming cost V 5 bases and J 6 bases; bases outside gene matches: 5. The V gene's germline CDR1 is SGHAT and CDR2 FQDESV (reference sequence). This CDR3 has 14 amino acids. CDR3 residues: CASSVRTGGNGYTF. For the CDR3, the DNA is TGTGCCAGCAGCGTTCGGACAGGGGGCAATGGCTACACCTTC.

This clonotype was seen repeatedly, ten times or more. The chain joins TRBV6-1 to TRBJ2-7, with D possibly matching TRBD2 (6 bases). V was pared by 6 bases and J by 0 bases, with 15 bases between. CDR1 is MNHNS, CDR2 SASEGT, per germline. The CDR3 loop spans 15 amino acids. The CDR3 sequence: CASSQLASSSYEQYF. The CDR3 DNA reads as TGTGCCAGCAGCCAACTAGCATCGAGCTCCTACGAGCAGTACTTC.

This clonotype was seen at least ten times. The chain carries TRBV6-2 or TRBV6-3 and TRBJ2-6; possible D gene TRBD2, 5 bases. V gave up 0 bases and J gave up 4 bases, with 7 bases separating them. Germline-derived CDR1 and CDR2 are MNHEY and SVGEGT. The CDR3 runs 15 residues. The CDR3 loop reads CASSYSSGGANVLTF. The CDR3 DNA sequence: TGTGCCAGCAGTTACTCGTCGGGAGGGGCCAACGTCCTGACTTTC.

This clonotype showed up just once. This chain connects TRBV7-8 to TRBJ2-7; TRBD1 aligns across 9 bases. The junction had 11 bases not matched to a gene; V was cut back by 8 bases and J by 3 bases. Germline V gives CDR1 SGHVS, CDR2 FQNEAQ. The CDR3 extends over 15 amino acids. DNA for the CDR3: TGTGCCAGCGCGATTACGGGGACAGGGTACTACGAGCAGTACTTC. Protein: CASAITGTGYYEQYF.

This clonotype was found many times. The chain combines TRBV28 with TRBJ2-2; D unresolved. The CDR3 runs 14 residues. Trimming shortened V by 4 bases and J by 3 bases, and 9 bases separated the two germline ends. Germline V gives CDR1 MDHEN, CDR2 SYDVKM. CDR3 region: CASSSSMDTGELFF. The CDR3 DNA follows: TGTGCCAGCAGTTCATCGATGGACACCGGGGAGCTGTTTTTT.

This chain uses TRBV2 with TRBJ2-5, with 8 bases matching TRBD1. The junction had 3 bases not matched to a gene; V was cut back by 4 bases and J by 5 bases. The CDR3 length is 13 residues. Per germline, CDR1 SNHLY and CDR2 FYNNEI. The CDR3 reads CASSVSGGETQYF. Written as DNA, the CDR3 is TGTGCCAGCAGTGTTTCAGGGGGCGAGACCCAGTACTTC.

This clonotype was seen ten or more times. Here the CDR3 DNA reads TGTGCCTGGAGTGTAGGTGGGGGACTCTACACAGATACGCAGTATTTT. Translated: CAWSVGGGLYTDTQYF. The chain employs TRBV30 and TRBJ2-3, with D possibly matching TRBD2 (6 bases). The CDR3 extends over 16 amino acids. With 0 bases removed from V and 2 bases from J, the gap between germline ends came to 15 bases. CDR1 is GTSNPN and CDR2 is SVGIG in the germline V gene (reference sequence).

This clonotype was detected ten times or more. The J gene is TRBJ2-3, the V gene TRBV6-1, with 12 positions matching TRBD1. Germline V gene lookup returns CDR1 MNHNS and CDR2 SASEGT. Germline trimming cut 5 bases from V and 12 bases from J; bases unmatched to any gene: 3. The CDR3 runs 12 residues. DNA of the CDR3: TGTGCCAGCAGTAGAGGGACAGGGGGCCAGTATTTT. This gives the protein CASSRGTGGQYF.